This T cell receptor (beta chain) was recorded in a study of shared T cell receptors in the human thymus. Sequencing was performed with immunoSEQ multiplex PCR; in TCRdb, only in-frame clones are kept and a portion is missing. The sample consists of approximately 760,000 clones, around 85% of them appearing once. The CDR3 sequence is 17 residues long. Germline CDR1 and CDR2: MNHNS and SASEGT. Deletions cut 2 bases from V and 6 bases from J, with 19 bases between. The data were also submitted as part of a second study, on human thymus T cells.

Sequenced: thymocytes. J is TRBJ1-4 and V is TRBV6-1; D unclear. The sequence derives from a girl in the first two years of life with a congenital heart defect. CDR3 residues: CASSENPRRAIYEKLFF. CDR3 DNA: TGTGCCAGCAGTGAAAACCCAAGGAGGGCAATATATGAAAAACTGTTTTTT.